This T cell receptor (beta chain) appears in the sequencing data of a study of identifying expanded T cells in peripheral blood. Overall study results and limits: Differentially abundant clones: roughly 1.3 between replicates, around 17 at 2 to 3 weeks, 19 to 20 at four.

TCRdb's table, derived via immunoSEQ multiplex PCR, lists solely in-frame clones and lacks some. Of over 85,000 clones detected, roughly 84% appear once; the ten largest clones hold around 4%. Trimming took 4 bases from V and 7 from J, leaving 8 bases between them. The CDR3 has 13 residues. Looked up from germline, CDR1 is MNHNS and CDR2 is SASEGT. In its sample, this clone was seen a few times. Its antigen is not known. The source material was blood. The chain has TRBV6-1 and TRBJ1-6; D remains ambiguous. This clonotype was obtained from a person aged 18 to 70 in good health. In DNA form, the CDR3 reads TGTGCCAGCAGTGTCCGGGAAAATTCACCCCTCCACTTT. Translating gives CASSVRENSPLHF.